In its sample, the clone carrying this T cell receptor (beta chain) was seen a few times. Its antigen is unknown. Averaging about 100 mL, one heparinised blood draw was given by each donor. CD45RO/CCR7/CD25/CD127/CD95/CD27 separated CD4+ naive, central memory, regulatory and stem cell-like memory cells by sorting. The V gene end was trimmed by 7 bases and the J gene end by 6 bases; junction bases not matched to a gene: 6. Germline CDR1 SNHLY, CDR2 FYNNEI. The CDR3 runs to 13 residues. Sequencing targeted expressed TCRB transcripts, as all isolated RNA had been reverse transcribed. TCRdb keeps only in-frame clones here, not all; method: immunoSEQ multiplex PCR. The data hold around 710,000 clones, with around 12% observed a single time. This sample is drawn from a study of beta chain features in type 1 diabetes. Whole-study results and caveats: TCRB CDR3s from Type 1 diabetes patients were moderately but significantly shorter in all four CD4+ subsets.

The chain employs TRBV2 and TRBJ1-5, with TRBD1 matching 7 bases. The sequence derives from a man aged 25-40 years with type 1 diabetes. Sequencing was done on a sample of naive CD4+ T cells from blood. The CDR3 spells CASIRDSGQPQHF. Written as DNA, the CDR3 is TGTGCCAGCATCAGGGACAGTGGTCAGCCCCAGCATTTT.